The T cell receptor (beta chain) under discussion was sequenced for a study of T cells expressing NK-cell markers. Germline loops: CDR1 SGHDT, CDR2 YYEEEE. This CDR3 spans 13 amino acids. From its re-call of the 5' RACE reads, TCRdb lists each CDR3 protein once, without DNA. This table lists about 150,000 distinct CDR3 sequences. The chain uses TRBV5-6 and TRBJ2-7. The receptor was derived from a woman aged 45-65 years in good health. Sequenced: blood T cells: a sorted CD56 or NKG2C T cell subset, CD4+ or CD8+ T cells, or bulk PBMC T cells (not recorded which). The chain's CDR3 is CASSLGAWGEQYF.